The sequence of this TCR beta chain was determined in a study of early T cells in non-severe SARS-CoV-2 infection. The wider study: Sequencing input comprised bulk RNA from unsorted whole blood; chain pairing was not available.

This clonotype has just a few counts. What it binds is unknown. The study, taken as a whole, reports: Anti-spike CD8 responses were favored in VDJdb matching, and private and CD4 specificities were missed.

TCRdb reanalysed the 5' RACE reads using MiXCR and keeps one entry per CDR3 protein. The sample includes tens of thousands of distinct CDR3 sequences, more than 15% of them seen just once. V was clipped by 6 bases and J by 4 bases; unmatched bases: 13. Germline assignment: CDR1 MNHEY and CDR2 SVGAGI. The CDR3 spans 16 residues. The sequences come from whole blood, collected at baseline. The genes are TRBV6-5 and TRBJ1-2, with 8 nucleotides matching TRBD1. The origin of this receptor is an adult who was a healthcare worker with PCR-confirmed SARS-CoV-2 infection or an uninfected control (not recorded which). The CDR3 loop reads CASSPGQGIGIYGYTF. CDR3 in DNA: TGTGCCAGCAGCCCCGGACAGGGAATCGGGATCTATGGCTACACCTTC.